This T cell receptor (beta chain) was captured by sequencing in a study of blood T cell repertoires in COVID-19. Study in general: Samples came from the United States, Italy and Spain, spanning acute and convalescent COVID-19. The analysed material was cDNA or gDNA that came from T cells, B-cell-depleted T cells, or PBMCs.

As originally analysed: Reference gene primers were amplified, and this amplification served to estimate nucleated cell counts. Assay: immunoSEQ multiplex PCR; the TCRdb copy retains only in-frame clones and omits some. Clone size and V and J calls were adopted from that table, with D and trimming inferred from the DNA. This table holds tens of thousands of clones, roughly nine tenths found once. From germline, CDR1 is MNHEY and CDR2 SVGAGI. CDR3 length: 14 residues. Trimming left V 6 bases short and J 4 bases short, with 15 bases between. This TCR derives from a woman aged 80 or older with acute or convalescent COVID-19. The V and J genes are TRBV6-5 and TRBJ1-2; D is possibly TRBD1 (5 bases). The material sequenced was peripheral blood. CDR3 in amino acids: CASRSGGSFYGYTF. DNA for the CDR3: TGTGCCAGCAGATCCGGGGGTTCCTTCTATGGCTACACCTTC.